Following are 24 T cell receptor beta chains from one sample sequenced in a study of cytomegalovirus exposure and HLA in healthy donors. The PCR was carried out with 60 Vbeta primers and 13 Jbeta primers. Data came from immunoSEQ multiplex PCR; TCRdb stores just in-frame clones and leaves some out. In the table there are roughly 110,000 clones, 65% to 85% of which are singletons. Material for sequencing was PBMCs. These receptors all come from a man aged 25-45 years in good health and CMV-seronegative.

This clone came up once. The genes are TRBV25-1 and TRBJ1-1; possibly TRBD1 for D (5 bases). Looked up from germline, CDR1 is MGHDK and CDR2 is SYGVNS. Trimming left V 2 bases short and J 11 bases short, with 12 bases between. This CDR3 comprises 12 residues. The CDR3 nucleotides are TGTGCCAGCAGTGAAATGGGGAGGGGTGCTTTCTTT. It codes for CASSEMGRGAFF.

This chain uses TRBV6-5 with TRBJ2-7, with D possibly TRBD1 on 7 matching bases. Germline CDR1 is MNHEY and CDR2 is SVGAGI. CDR3 length: 16 amino acids. Trimming took off 0 bases at V and 0 bases at J, with 12 bases between the two ends. The CDR3 DNA sequence: TGTGCCAGCAGTTACTCAGGGCAGGGGGGCTCCTACGAGCAGTACTTC. This translates into CASSYSGQGGSYEQYF.

The chain is built from TRBV19 and TRBJ2-7, with 9 bases fitting TRBD2. The CDR3 has 14 residues. The germline V gene encodes CDR1 LNHDA and CDR2 SQIVND (reference sequence). Germline trimming cut 3 bases from V and 3 bases from J; bases unmatched to any gene: 3. The CDR3 loop reads CASSMSLAGYEQYF. The CDR3 bases are TGTGCCAGTAGTATGTCACTAGCGGGCTACGAGCAGTACTTC.

This sequence joins TRBV25-1 and TRBJ1-2; 10 nucleotides align to TRBD1. V gave up 3 bases and J gave up 8 bases; unmatched junction bases: 12. Germline CDR1 MGHDK, CDR2 SYGVNS. The CDR3 has 16 amino acids. CDR3 residues: CASSDRPRTGGGGYTF. The CDR3 nucleotides are TGTGCCAGCAGTGACCGCCCGAGGACAGGGGGAGGGGGCTACACCTTC.

V and J are TRBV28 and TRBJ1-3; D is ambiguous. This CDR3 contains 14 residues. Germline CDR1 MDHEN, CDR2 SYDVKM. Trimming shortened V by 5 bases and J by 3 bases, and 11 bases separated the two germline ends. Here the CDR3 reads CASSTLGDGNTIYF. In DNA form, the CDR3 reads TGTGCCAGCAGTACTCTGGGCGATGGAAACACCATATATTTT.

The chain has TRBV6-5 and TRBJ1-2; 9 bases map to TRBD1. The length of the CDR3 is 13 residues. Looked up from germline, CDR1 is MNHEY and CDR2 is SVGAGI. V lost 6 bases to trimming and J lost 7 bases; unmatched junction nucleotides: 6. The CDR3 is CASSRDRAGGYTF. The CDR3 coding sequence is TGTGCCAGCAGCCGGGACAGGGCGGGTGGCTACACCTTC.

The gene calls are TRBV5-1 and TRBJ2-1, with TRBD1 as a possible D gene (5 bases). CDR1 is SGHRS and CDR2 is YFSETQ in the germline V gene. The CDR3 runs to 15 residues. Deletions cut 4 bases from V and 7 bases from J, with 18 bases between. The CDR3 DNA sequence: TGCGCCAGCAGCCGAATGGACACCACCCGGAATGAGCAGTTCTTC. It codes for CASSRMDTTRNEQFF.

The chain employs TRBV14 and TRBJ2-5; 14 bases map to TRBD2. In germline, CDR1 is SGHDN, CDR2 FVKESK. The CDR3 has 17 amino acids. V was clipped by 4 bases and J by 1 base; unmatched bases: 5. CDR3 DNA: TGTGCCAGCAGCCTCGGACTAGCGGGGGGTCCCCAAGAGACCCAGTACTTC. It codes for CASSLGLAGGPQETQYF.

This chain joins TRBV12-2 and TRBJ1-2; no DNA check was done on the table's D call, TRBD1. TRBV12-2 has pseudogene status. The CDR3 is made up of 17 amino acids. CDR3 region: CASRLGVLGTGTYGYTF. The CDR3, as DNA: TGTGCAAGTCGCTTAGGTGTTTTAGGGACAGGGACCTATGGCTACACCTTC.

The V and J genes are TRBV25-1 and TRBJ2-5, with 10 bases aligning to TRBD2. From germline, CDR1 is MGHDK and CDR2 SYGVNS. CDR3 length: 14 residues. Trimming cost V 10 bases and J 3 bases; bases outside gene matches: 8. The CDR3 nucleotides are TGTGCCACCTCGGGTCTAGCGGGGGAAGAGACCCAGTACTTC. The encoded protein is CATSGLAGEETQYF.

The V and J genes are TRBV7-6 and TRBJ2-5; no definite D call. CDR3 size: 13 residues. Germline CDR1 is SGHVS and CDR2 is FNYEAQ. V lost 3 bases to trimming and J lost 5 bases, with 10 bases between them. CDR3: CASSFSPGETQYF. Here the CDR3 DNA reads TGTGCCAGCAGCTTTAGCCCCGGGGAGACCCAGTACTTC.

This clone has just a few counts. This chain joins TRBV2 and TRBJ1-4; TRBD1 is a possible D gene (5 bases). The germline V gene encodes CDR1 SNHLY and CDR2 FYNNEI. Trimming left V 6 bases short and J 8 bases short, with 7 bases between. The length of the CDR3 is 11 residues. The CDR3 DNA sequence: TGTGCCAGCAGGAAGGGGGAAAAACTGTTTTTT. It yields the protein CASRKGEKLFF.

This sequence joins TRBV4-1 and TRBJ2-7; 10 nucleotides match TRBD2. Germline lookup yields CDR1 MGHRA and CDR2 YSYEKL. The CDR3 extends over 16 amino acids. Trimming cost V 0 bases and J 4 bases; bases outside gene matches: 6. CDR3 DNA sequence: TGCGCCAGCAGCCAAGATAAGCGGGAGGGACTATACGAGCAGTACTTC. Amino acids: CASSQDKREGLYEQYF.

V and J are TRBV9 and TRBJ2-7; 9 bases are a match to TRBD2. The V segment lost 0 bases and the J segment 4 bases; nucleotides outside the gene matches: 8. CDR1 SGDLS and CDR2 YYNGEE come from the germline V gene. There are 16 residues in the CDR3. CDR3 bases: TGTGCCAGCAGCGTAGAGCGCGGGGGGGCCGGATACGAGCAGTACTTC. This gives the protein CASSVERGGAGYEQYF.

V is TRBV14 and J is TRBJ2-7, with a tentative D call TRBD2 (6 bases). Germline CDR1 SGHDN, CDR2 FVKESK. CDR3 length equals 15 residues. Trimming took 0 bases from V and 5 from J, leaving 14 bases between them. The CDR3 DNA reads as TGTGCCAGCAGCCAAGACGTGGGCGGGATGGACGAGCAGTACTTC. It encodes CASSQDVGGMDEQYF.

This rearrangement joins TRBV7-2 to TRBJ2-5; 8 bases match TRBD1. Looked up from germline, CDR1 is SGHTA and CDR2 is FQGNSA. Trimming took 5 bases from V and 2 from J; bases not matched to a gene: 7. The CDR3 runs to 15 residues. The DNA of the CDR3 is TGTGCCAGCAGCCCCGGGGACAGGTTACAAGAGACCCAGTACTTC. Its translation: CASSPGDRLQETQYF.

The genes are TRBV28 and TRBJ1-2; no clear D. V was trimmed by 10 bases and J by 11 bases, leaving 20 bases between them. This CDR3 is 12 amino acids long. Looked up from germline, CDR1 is MDHEN and CDR2 is SYDVKM. The CDR3 loop reads CATAPANIGYTF. CDR3 in DNA: TGTGCCACCGCCCCCGCTAATATCGGGTACACCTTC.

V and J are TRBV19 and TRBJ2-7; TRBD1 matches at 8 bases. Germline loops: CDR1 LNHDA, CDR2 SQIVND (reference sequence). The CDR3 has 15 residues. J was trimmed by 4 bases and V by 4 bases; bases with no gene match: 9. In DNA, the CDR3 is TGTGCCAGTAGTACTGGACAGGGCCTTGCATACGAGCAGTACTTC. Amino acids: CASSTGQGLAYEQYF. The entire variable domain, with the rest obtained from reference TRBV19 and TRBJ2-7, is as follows: DGGITQSPKYLFRKEGQNVTLSCEQNLNHDAMYWYRQDPGQGLRLIYYSQIVNDFQKGDIAEGYSVSREKKESFPLTVTSAQKNPTAFYLCASSTGQGLAYEQYFGPGTRLTVT.

V is TRBV7-9 and J is TRBJ1-2; 7 nucleotides line up with TRBD1. Looked up from germline, CDR1 is SEHNR and CDR2 is FQNEAQ (reference sequence). The V gene end was trimmed by 8 bases and the J gene end by 3 bases; junction bases not matched to a gene: 12. The CDR3 has 15 amino acids. CDR3 in DNA: TGTGCCAGCGGGGGAGACAGGGACGCGGACTATGGCTACACCTTC. Protein: CASGGDRDADYGYTF.

The chain is built from TRBV14 and TRBJ1-1; D may be TRBD1 (5 bases). CDR3 length: 13 amino acids. CDR1 and CDR2 from the germline V gene are SGHDN and FVKESK. V was pared by 2 bases and J by 4 bases, with 8 bases between. The CDR3 is CASSQQGGTEAFF. The DNA of the CDR3 is TGTGCCAGCAGCCAACAGGGAGGCACTGAAGCTTTCTTT.

This sequence joins TRBV7-3 and TRBJ2-1; 9 bases agree with TRBD2. Unmatched junction bases numbered 6, after V lost 5 bases and J lost 4 bases. Looked up from germline, CDR1 is SGHTA and CDR2 is FQGTGA. This CDR3 has 15 amino acids. The CDR3 region is CASSPSGNLYNEQFF. As DNA, the CDR3 is TGTGCCAGCAGCCCTAGCGGGAACCTTTACAATGAGCAGTTCTTC.

This chain connects TRBV6-4 to TRBJ2-3; 12 bases agree with TRBD2. Losses at the gene ends were 6 bases for V and 1 base for J; bases not matched to a gene: 2. CDR3 length: 15 residues. Germline CDR1 reads MRHNA; CDR2 reads SNTAGT. The CDR3 DNA sequence: TGTGCCAGCAGCCCTAGCGGGGGGGGCACAGATACGCAGTATTTT. It is translated as CASSPSGGGTDTQYF.

The V gene is TRBV11-2, the J gene TRBJ2-2; no definite D call. V shed 7 bases and J shed 6 bases, with 6 bases lying between them. CDR1 SGHAT and CDR2 FQNNGV come from the germline V gene. The CDR3 sequence is 11 residues long. In nucleotides, the CDR3 is TGTGCCAGCACCCCATCCGGGGAGCTGTTTTTT. Amino acid sequence: CASTPSGELFF.

The genes are TRBV9 and TRBJ2-1, with D possibly matching TRBD2 (5 bases). The length of the CDR3 is 14 residues. Germline V gene sequence: CDR1 SGDLS, CDR2 YYNGEE. Between the trimmed V and J ends, which lost 0 bases and 9 bases, there was a span of 13 bases. The CDR3 sequence is CASSVGSGWSEQFF. CDR3 nucleotides: TGTGCCAGCAGCGTAGGGAGCGGTTGGAGTGAGCAGTTCTTC.